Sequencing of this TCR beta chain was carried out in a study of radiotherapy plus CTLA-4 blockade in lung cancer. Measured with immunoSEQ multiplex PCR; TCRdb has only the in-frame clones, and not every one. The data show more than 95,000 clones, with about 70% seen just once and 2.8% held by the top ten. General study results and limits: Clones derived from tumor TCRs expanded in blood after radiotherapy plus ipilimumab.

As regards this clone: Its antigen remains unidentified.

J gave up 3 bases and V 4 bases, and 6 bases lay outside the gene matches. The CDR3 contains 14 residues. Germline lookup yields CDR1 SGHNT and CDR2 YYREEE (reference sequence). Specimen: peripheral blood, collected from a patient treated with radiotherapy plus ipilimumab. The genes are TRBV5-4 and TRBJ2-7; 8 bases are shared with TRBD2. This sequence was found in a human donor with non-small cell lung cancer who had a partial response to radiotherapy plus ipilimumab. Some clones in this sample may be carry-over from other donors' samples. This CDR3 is CASSRSGMGYEQYF. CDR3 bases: TGTGCCAGCAGCCGTAGCGGGATGGGCTACGAGCAGTACTTC.